This T cell receptor beta chain was documented in a study of blood T cell repertoires in COVID-19. The data were produced by immunoSEQ multiplex PCR, yet TCRdb's version contains in-frame clones alone and is incomplete. The sample lists roughly 310,000 clones, roughly 90% occurring once. The CDR3 consists of 12 residues. Germline CDR1 SGHAT, CDR2 FQNNGV. Trimming took off 6 bases at V and 13 bases at J, with 13 bases between the two ends. This clone was detected once. In terms of age and location, participants ranged from about 18 to 90 years and lived in about two dozen US areas. The V call is TRBV11-2, the J call TRBJ1-6, with D uncertain. The sample consisted of PBMCs or T cells enriched from blood (not recorded which). The source of this sequence is a man between 60 and 75 years old who had recovered from COVID-19. CDR3 sequence: CASSPSSFPLHF. CDR3 nucleotide sequence: TGTGCCAGCAGTCCGAGCTCTTTCCCCCTCCACTTT.